What follows are 24 T cell receptor beta chains derived from one specimen sequenced in a study of cytomegalovirus exposure and HLA in healthy donors. PCR involved 60 Vbeta and 13 Jbeta primers. The protocol was immunoSEQ multiplex PCR, while the TCRdb copy is restricted to in-frame clones and leaves out a portion. The table has approximately 120,000 clones, around three quarters seen once. The sample taken for sequencing was PBMCs. These receptors originate from a female donor in good health and CMV-seronegative.

The chain is built from TRBV5-1 and TRBJ2-1; 9 nucleotides align to TRBD2. CDR1 is SGHRS and CDR2 is YFSETQ in the germline V gene. This CDR3 contains 18 residues. V gave up 1 base and J gave up 2 bases; unmatched junction bases: 10. CDR3 protein: CASSLRRGGHAAYNEQFF. The CDR3 DNA is TGCGCCAGCAGCTTGAGGCGGGGGGGCCACGCGGCCTACAATGAGCAGTTCTTC. The full variable domain, with the rest looked up from reference TRBV5-1 and TRBJ2-1, is KAGVTQTPRYLIKTRGQQVTLSCSPISGHRSVSWYQQTPGQGLQFLFEYFSETQRNKGNFPGRFSGRQFSNSRSEMNVSTLELGDSALYLCASSLRRGGHAAYNEQFFGPGTRLTVL.

The rearrangement uses TRBV11-2 and TRBJ2-2; the D gene is possibly TRBD1 (5 bases). V lost 0 bases and J 8 bases, leaving 7 bases between the germline ends. This CDR3 is 13 amino acids long. In germline, CDR1 is SGHAT, CDR2 FQNNGV. The CDR3 DNA reads as TGTGCCAGCAGCTTAGACAGGGTGGGGGAGCTGTTTTTT. As protein: CASSLDRVGELFF.

This sequence joins TRBV7-9 and TRBJ2-1, with 12 bases fitting TRBD2. Per germline, CDR1 SEHNR and CDR2 FQNEAQ (reference sequence). The junction had 7 bases not matched to a gene; V was cut back by 4 bases and J by 9 bases. The CDR3 contains 15 residues. The CDR3 is CASSWTSGTVTEQFF. CDR3 bases: TGTGCCAGCAGCTGGACTAGCGGGACGGTCACTGAGCAGTTCTTC.

V is TRBV5-1 and J is TRBJ2-7, with 11 nucleotides matching TRBD2. Losses at the gene ends were 4 bases for V and 3 bases for J; bases not matched to a gene: 12. The germline gives CDR1 SGHRS, CDR2 YFSETQ. The CDR3 consists of 17 residues. CDR3 in amino acids: CASSVASGGNVHYEQYF. The CDR3 DNA sequence: TGCGCCAGCAGCGTGGCTAGCGGGGGGAATGTCCACTACGAGCAGTACTTC.

This clone is a singleton in its sample. The V gene is TRBV19, the J gene TRBJ1-1; 7 positions match TRBD1. V trimming: 4 bases; J trimming: 5 bases; junction bases outside the gene matches: 7. The CDR3 is 14 residues long. Germline V gene lookup returns CDR1 LNHDA and CDR2 SQIVND (reference sequence). CDR3 DNA: TGTGCCAGTAGTACGACAGGGATGTGGACTGAAGCTTTCTTT. It yields the protein CASSTTGMWTEAFF.

The V call is TRBV18, the J call TRBJ2-5; D gene ambiguous. The ends were cut back, 6 bases at V and 5 bases at J, with 13 bases in the middle. This CDR3 has 13 amino acids. CDR1 is KGHSH and CDR2 is LQKENI in the germline V gene. This CDR3 is CASSGSAGETQYF. The CDR3 DNA reads as TGTGCCAGCTCCGGCTCCGCCGGGGAGACCCAGTACTTC. Full variable domain (remainder filled in from reference TRBV18 and TRBJ2-5): NAGVMQNPRHLVRRRGQEARLRCSPMKGHSHVYWYRQLPEEGLKFMVYLQKENIIDESGMPKERFSAEFPKEGPSILRIQQVVRGDSAAYFCASSGSAGETQYFGPGTRLLVL.

This clone was detected only a few times. The V call is TRBV28, the J call TRBJ1-4, with TRBD1 matching 7 bases. With V trimmed by 7 bases and J by 8 bases, 10 bases remained unmatched. Looked up from germline, CDR1 is MDHEN and CDR2 is SYDVKM. The CDR3 sequence is 14 residues long. The CDR3 sequence is CASIRGGAGEKLFF. CDR3 sequence (DNA): TGTGCCAGCATCCGAGGGGGCGCGGGGGAAAAACTGTTTTTT.

The chain employs TRBV28 and TRBJ2-2, with TRBD2 matching 10 bases. Looked up from germline, CDR1 is MDHEN and CDR2 is SYDVKM. The CDR3 is made up of 16 amino acids. Trimming at V came to 6 bases and at J to 6 bases, leaving 10 bases not matched to a gene. The CDR3 protein is CASSLPGLASPGELFF. The CDR3 region has the DNA TGTGCCAGCAGCCTTCCGGGACTAGCGAGTCCCGGGGAGCTGTTTTTT.

A remark on this clone: An end of the junction differs from the germline gene, which may be a read error. The CDR3 spells CVSSGALAGQQYF. CDR3 DNA sequence: TGCGTCAGCAGTGGAGCGTTAGCGGGACAACAGTACTTC. The J gene is TRBJ2-7, the V gene TRBV10-1; 8 nucleotides align to TRBD2. In germline, CDR1 is WNHNN, CDR2 SYGVQD (reference sequence). This CDR3 comprises 13 residues.

V is TRBV6-5 and J is TRBJ2-3; 7 bases are a match to TRBD1. The V gene end was trimmed by 5 bases and the J gene end by 2 bases; junction bases not matched to a gene: 4. CDR1 MNHEY and CDR2 SVGAGI come from the germline V gene. This CDR3 comprises 14 residues. The CDR3 DNA reads as TGTGCCAGCAGTGGGGACAGCTCCACAGATACGCAGTATTTT. Encoded protein: CASSGDSSTDTQYF.

The sample holds one count of this clone. V usage is TRBV30 and J usage is TRBJ1-2; D remains unclear. The CDR3 length is 11 residues. Looked up from germline, CDR1 is GTSNPN and CDR2 is SVGIG (reference sequence). Trimming stripped 0 bases from V and 8 bases from J, with 7 bases between. CDR3 coding DNA: TGTGCCTGGAGTGTACAGTCAGGCTACACCTTC. It translates to CAWSVQSGYTF.

V and J are TRBV6-1 and TRBJ2-3; D is perhaps TRBD1 (6 bases). With 8 bases removed from V and 1 base from J, the gap between germline ends came to 13 bases. CDR3 length: 14 amino acids. Germline CDR1 and CDR2: MNHNS and SASEGT. CDR3 in DNA: TGTGCCAGCGGCAGGGGTTTGGGCACAGATACGCAGTATTTT. It translates to CASGRGLGTDTQYF.

The rearrangement links TRBV9 to TRBJ2-3, with 9 bases matching TRBD2. With V trimmed by 6 bases and J by 0 bases, 8 bases remained unmatched. From germline, CDR1 is SGDLS and CDR2 YYNGEE. The CDR3 spans 16 residues. DNA for the CDR3: TGTGCCAGCACGACTAGCGGTTTCACTAGCACAGATACGCAGTATTTT. The encoded protein is CASTTSGFTSTDTQYF.

About this clone itself: At one end the junction does not follow the germline gene, possibly because of a read error. The J gene is TRBJ2-7, the V gene TRBV5-6; 10 bases align to TRBD1. The CDR3 consists of 11 residues. Per germline, CDR1 SGHDT and CDR2 YYEEEE. The CDR3 DNA follows: TGTGCCAGCTCCCGGGACAGGGGCTTCTTTTTC. Amino acid sequence: CASSRDRGFFF.

The J gene is TRBJ2-3, the V gene TRBV27, with TRBD2 as a possible D gene (5 bases). Between the trimmed V and J ends, which lost 4 bases and 2 bases, there was a span of 13 bases. Germline V CDR1 and CDR2: MNHEY, SMNVEV (reference sequence). The CDR3 is 15 amino acids. The CDR3 DNA sequence: TGTGCCAGCAGTTGGACGCCGGAGGACACAGATACGCAGTATTTT. Translating it yields CASSWTPEDTDTQYF.

This clone has just one count. This chain joins TRBV2 and TRBJ1-1, with TRBD1 as a possible D gene (6 bases). The ends were cut back, 7 bases at V and 4 bases at J, with 19 bases in the middle. The CDR3 contains 15 residues. Germline V gene data show CDR1 as SNHLY and CDR2 as FYNNEI. The CDR3 region is CASTSWAGVGTEAFF. DNA of the CDR3: TGTGCCAGCACCTCGTGGGCAGGGGTAGGCACTGAAGCTTTCTTT.

This chain uses TRBV5-4 with TRBJ1-2; 8 positions match TRBD1. The germline V gene has CDR1 SGHNT and CDR2 YYREEE (reference sequence). Losses at the gene ends were 4 bases for V and 2 bases for J; bases not matched to a gene: 4. CDR3 length: 14 residues. The CDR3 spells CASSRGQVNYGYTF. CDR3 nucleotides: TGTGCCAGCAGCAGGGGACAGGTGAACTATGGCTACACCTTC.

Points on this clone: The identical CDR3 is also encoded by other nucleotide sequences in the sample. The V gene is TRBV15, the J gene TRBJ2-3; D remains unclear. V lost 1 base, J lost 0 bases, and 5 bases lay in between. CDR1 is LNHNV and CDR2 is YYDKDF in the germline V gene (reference sequence). This CDR3 contains 14 residues. The CDR3 DNA follows: TGTGCCACCAGCAGAGGAGGCAGCACAGATACGCAGTATTTT. It translates to CATSRGGSTDTQYF.

The J gene is TRBJ2-3, the V gene TRBV6-5; D perhaps matches TRBD1 (6 bases). CDR3 length equals 14 residues. Germline CDR1 is MNHEY and CDR2 is SVGAGI. V lost 8 bases and J lost 3, with 15 bases in between. CDR3 sequence (DNA): TGTGCCAGCCGTGCAGGGGCGGTAACAGATACGCAGTATTTT. Its protein is CASRAGAVTDTQYF.

The chain couples TRBV18 to TRBJ1-1; a weak D match, TRBD1 (6 bases). The CDR3 has 13 amino acids. The germline V and J ends were trimmed by 6 bases and 1 base, with 9 bases remaining between them. Germline V CDR1 and CDR2: KGHSH, LQKENI. CDR3: CASSQGQNTEAFF. The CDR3 DNA reads TGTGCCAGCTCGCAGGGACAGAACACTGAAGCTTTCTTT.

Only one count was recorded for this clone. The V gene is TRBV6-5, the J gene TRBJ2-5; no definite D call. The J call may be mistaken, given a closer DNA end match to TRBJ2-7. This CDR3 is built from 11 residues. CDR1 is MNHEY, CDR2 SVGAGI, per germline. The CDR3 loop reads CASRRVHEQYF. In nucleotides, the CDR3 is TGTGCCAGTAGGAGAGTGCACGAGCAGTACTTC.

The rearrangement uses TRBV6-1 and TRBJ1-5, with D hard to call. Per germline, CDR1 MNHNS and CDR2 SASEGT. The CDR3 sequence is 12 residues long. Trimming left V 9 bases short and J 2 bases short, with 8 bases between. The CDR3 nucleotides read TGTGCCAGTGCGTTGGGCAATCAGCCCCAGCATTTT. As protein: CASALGNQPQHF.

In this sample, this clone turned up once. The junction and the germline gene differ at one end; a read error may be behind it. V gene TRBV7-9 combines with J gene TRBJ1-1, with 8 bases lining up with TRBD1. The CDR3 runs to 16 residues. Looked up from germline, CDR1 is SEHNR and CDR2 is FQNEAQ (reference sequence). As DNA, the CDR3 is TGTTCCAGCAGCGCGTCCGGAAGACAGGGGAGCACTGAAGCTTTCTTT. Translated: CSSSASGRQGSTEAFF. Looking up the rest from reference TRBV7-9 and TRBJ1-1 gives the full variable domain: DTGVSQNPRHKITKRGQNVTFRCDPISEHNRLYWYRQTLGQGPEFLTYFQNEAQLEKSRLLSDRFSAERPKGSFSTLEIQRTEQGDSAMYLCSSSASGRQGSTEAFFGQGTRLTVV.

The V and J genes are TRBV5-6 and TRBJ1-2; D not resolved. Germline CDR1 is SGHDT and CDR2 is YYEEEE. The CDR3 has 13 amino acids. Trimming pared 0 bases from V and 8 bases from J, leaving 11 bases between. CDR3 sequence (DNA): TGTGCCAGCAGCTTGGGACGGGAGGCGGGCTACACCTTC. Its translation: CASSLGREAGYTF. The complete variable domain, with remaining parts taken from reference TRBV5-6 and TRBJ1-2, reads DAGVTQSPTHLIKTRGQQVTLRCSPKSGHDTVSWYQQALGQGPQFIFQYYEEEERQRGNFPDRFSGHQFPNYSSELNVNALLLGDSALYLCASSLGREAGYTFGSGTRLTVV.